The clone carrying this TCR beta chain occurred many times. The antigen remains unidentified. This sample is part of a study of Graves' ophthalmopathy and Graves' hyperthyroidism. General study findings and limits: A roughly 84% specificity and about 88% sensitivity were achieved by a 13-signature model that separated ophthalmopathy from stable hyperthyroidism.

From RNA, the CDR3 regions of TCR beta chains were amplified and sequenced. The first round was an RT-PCR with HTBI primers, and the second round was a multiplex PCR. TCRdb recomputed calls from the multiplex PCR reads with MiXCR, one row per CDR3 protein. The data hold about 220,000 distinct CDR3 sequences, with roughly 21% observed a single time. With V trimmed by 6 bases and J by 3 bases, 19 bases remained unmatched. The germline gives CDR1 LNHDA, CDR2 SQIVND (reference sequence). This CDR3 region has 21 residues. The chain has TRBV19 and TRBJ2-4; 14 bases are a match to TRBD2. This TCR was recovered from a woman between 45 and 60 years old with Graves' ophthalmopathy. Sequencing input: peripheral blood. CDR3 sequence reads: CASSREGTSGSRGYVKNIQYF. CDR3 sequence (DNA): TGTGCCAGTAGCAGAGAAGGGACTAGCGGGAGTAGAGGGTATGTCAAAAACATTCAGTACTTC.